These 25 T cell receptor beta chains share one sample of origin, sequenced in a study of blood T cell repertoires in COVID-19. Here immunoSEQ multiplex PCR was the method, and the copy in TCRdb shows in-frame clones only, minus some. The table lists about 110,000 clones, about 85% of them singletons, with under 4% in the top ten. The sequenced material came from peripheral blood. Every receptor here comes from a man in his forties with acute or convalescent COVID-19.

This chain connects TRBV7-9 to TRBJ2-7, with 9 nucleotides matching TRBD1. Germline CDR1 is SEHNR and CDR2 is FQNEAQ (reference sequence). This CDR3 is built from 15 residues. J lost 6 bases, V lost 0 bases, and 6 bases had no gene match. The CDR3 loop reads CASSLALGTGSEQYF. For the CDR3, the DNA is TGTGCCAGCAGCTTAGCGCTTGGGACAGGGAGCGAGCAGTACTTC.

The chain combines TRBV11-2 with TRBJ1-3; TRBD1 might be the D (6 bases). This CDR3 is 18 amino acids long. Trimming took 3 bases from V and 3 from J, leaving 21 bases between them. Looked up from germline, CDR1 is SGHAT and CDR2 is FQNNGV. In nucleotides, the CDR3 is TGTGCCAGCAGCTTTGAGCGAGCCGGGGGGCGCCGTGGAAACACCATATATTTT. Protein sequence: CASSFERAGGRRGNTIYF.

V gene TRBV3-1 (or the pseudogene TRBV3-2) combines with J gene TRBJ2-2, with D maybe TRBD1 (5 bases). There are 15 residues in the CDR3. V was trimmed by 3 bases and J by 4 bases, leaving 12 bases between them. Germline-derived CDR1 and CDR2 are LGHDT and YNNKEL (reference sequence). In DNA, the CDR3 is TGTGCCAGCAGCCAGGGCAGGGCTTCCACCGGGGAGCTGTTTTTT. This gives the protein CASSQGRASTGELFF.

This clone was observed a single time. In DNA form, the CDR3 reads TGTGCCAGCAGCCCCGCGGGGATGGAGACCCAGTACTTC. It translates to CASSPAGMETQYF. The chain has TRBV3-1 (or the pseudogene TRBV3-2) and TRBJ2-5; TRBD2 might be the D (6 bases). The length of the CDR3 is 13 residues. CDR1 is LGHDT and CDR2 is YNNKEL in the germline V gene (reference sequence). The V gene lost 4 bases and the J gene lost 5 bases, with 11 bases spanning the gap.

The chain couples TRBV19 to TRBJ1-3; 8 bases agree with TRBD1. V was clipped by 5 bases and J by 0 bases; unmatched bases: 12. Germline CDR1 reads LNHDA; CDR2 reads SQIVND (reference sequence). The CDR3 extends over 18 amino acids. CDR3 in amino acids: CASSPWDRFFPSGNTIYF. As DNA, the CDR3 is TGTGCCAGTAGTCCATGGGACAGGTTCTTCCCCTCTGGAAACACCATATATTTT.

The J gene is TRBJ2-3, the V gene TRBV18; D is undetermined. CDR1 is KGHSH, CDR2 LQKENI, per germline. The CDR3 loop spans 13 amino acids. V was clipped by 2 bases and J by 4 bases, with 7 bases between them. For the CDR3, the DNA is TGTGCCAGCTCACCATCACGGGCAGATACGCAGTATTTT. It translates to CASSPSRADTQYF.

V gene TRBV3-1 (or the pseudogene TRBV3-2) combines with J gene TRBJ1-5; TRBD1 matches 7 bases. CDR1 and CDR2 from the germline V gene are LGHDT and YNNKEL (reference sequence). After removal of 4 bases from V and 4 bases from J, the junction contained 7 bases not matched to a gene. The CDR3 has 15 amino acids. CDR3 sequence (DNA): TGTGCCAGCAGCCCCTTCGGACAGGAAAATCAGCCCCAGCATTTT. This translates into CASSPFGQENQPQHF.

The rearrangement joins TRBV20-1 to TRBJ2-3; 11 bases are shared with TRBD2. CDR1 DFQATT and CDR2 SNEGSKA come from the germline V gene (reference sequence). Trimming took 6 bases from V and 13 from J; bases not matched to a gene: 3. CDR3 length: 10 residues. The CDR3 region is CSALAGGEYF. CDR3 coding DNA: TGCAGTGCCCTAGCGGGGGGCGAGTATTTT.

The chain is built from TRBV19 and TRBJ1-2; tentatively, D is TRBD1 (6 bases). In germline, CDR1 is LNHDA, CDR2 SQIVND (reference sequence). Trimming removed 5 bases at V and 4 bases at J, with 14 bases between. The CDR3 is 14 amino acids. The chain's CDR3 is CASSAGGGSYGYTF. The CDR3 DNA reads TGTGCCAGTAGTGCGGGGGGCGGTAGCTATGGCTACACCTTC.

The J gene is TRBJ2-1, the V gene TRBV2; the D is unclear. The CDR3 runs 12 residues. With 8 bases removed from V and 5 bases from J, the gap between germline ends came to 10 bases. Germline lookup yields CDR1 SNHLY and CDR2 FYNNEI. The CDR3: CASRFEDNEQFF. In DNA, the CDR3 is TGTGCCAGCCGTTTTGAGGACAATGAGCAGTTCTTC.

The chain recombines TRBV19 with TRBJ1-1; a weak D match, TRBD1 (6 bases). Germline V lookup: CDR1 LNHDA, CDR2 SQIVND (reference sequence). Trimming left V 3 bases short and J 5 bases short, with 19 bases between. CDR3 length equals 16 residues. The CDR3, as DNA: TGTGCCAGTAGTATCAAGGGGGGGGGCCACCGGACTGAAGCTTTCTTT. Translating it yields CASSIKGGGHRTEAFF.

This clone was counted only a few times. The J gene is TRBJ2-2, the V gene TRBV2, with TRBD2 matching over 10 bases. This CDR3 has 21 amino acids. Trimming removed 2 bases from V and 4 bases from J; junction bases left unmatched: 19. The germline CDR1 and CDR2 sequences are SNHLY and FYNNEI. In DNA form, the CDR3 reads TGTGCCAGCAGTGAAACTAGCGGGGTAGATATTTGGGCCTTGGGCACCGGGGAGCTGTTTTTT. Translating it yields CASSETSGVDIWALGTGELFF.

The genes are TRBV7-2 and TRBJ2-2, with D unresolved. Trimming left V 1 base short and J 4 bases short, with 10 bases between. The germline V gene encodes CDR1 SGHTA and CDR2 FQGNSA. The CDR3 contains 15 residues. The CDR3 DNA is TGTGCCAGCAGCTTAGTCCCCTCTAGCACCGGGGAGCTGTTTTTT. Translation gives CASSLVPSSTGELFF.

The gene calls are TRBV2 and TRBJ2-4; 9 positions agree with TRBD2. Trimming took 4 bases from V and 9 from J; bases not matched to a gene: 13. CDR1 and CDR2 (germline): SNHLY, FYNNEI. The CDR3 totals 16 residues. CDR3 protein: CASSAVGGGAEGIQYF. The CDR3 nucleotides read TGTGCCAGCAGTGCTGTGGGCGGGGGGGCCGAGGGCATTCAGTACTTC.

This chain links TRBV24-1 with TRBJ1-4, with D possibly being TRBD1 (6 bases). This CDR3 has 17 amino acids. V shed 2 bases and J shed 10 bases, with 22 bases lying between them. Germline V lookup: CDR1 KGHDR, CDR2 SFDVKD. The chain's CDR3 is CATSDSGISRDTGKLFF. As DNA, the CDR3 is TGTGCCACCAGTGATTCTGGTATATCCCGGGACACTGGAAAACTGTTTTTT.

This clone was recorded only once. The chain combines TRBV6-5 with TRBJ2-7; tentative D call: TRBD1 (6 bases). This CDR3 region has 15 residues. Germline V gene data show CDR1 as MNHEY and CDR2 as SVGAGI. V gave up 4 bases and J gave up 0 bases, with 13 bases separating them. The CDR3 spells CASSSQGFGSYEQYF. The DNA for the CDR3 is TGTGCCAGCAGTTCCCAGGGGTTCGGCTCCTACGAGCAGTACTTC.

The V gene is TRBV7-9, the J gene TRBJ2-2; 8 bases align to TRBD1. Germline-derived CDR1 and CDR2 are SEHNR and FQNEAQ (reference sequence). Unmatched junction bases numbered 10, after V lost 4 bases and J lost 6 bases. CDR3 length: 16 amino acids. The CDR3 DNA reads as TGTGCCAGCAGCTCGACTCTGGGACAGGCCCCCGGGGAGCTGTTTTTT. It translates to CASSSTLGQAPGELFF.

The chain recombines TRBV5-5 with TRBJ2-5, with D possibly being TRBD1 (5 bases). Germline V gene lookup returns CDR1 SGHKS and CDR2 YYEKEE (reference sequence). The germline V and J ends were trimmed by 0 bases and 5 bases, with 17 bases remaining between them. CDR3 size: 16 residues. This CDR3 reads CASSLEKTVYSETQYF. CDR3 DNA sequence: TGTGCCAGCAGCTTGGAAAAGACAGTTTATTCGGAGACCCAGTACTTC.

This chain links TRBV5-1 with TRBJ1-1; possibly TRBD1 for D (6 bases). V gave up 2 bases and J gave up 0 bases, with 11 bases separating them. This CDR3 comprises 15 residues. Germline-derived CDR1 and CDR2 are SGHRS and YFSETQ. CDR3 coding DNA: TGCGCCAGCAGCTTTTCGCAGGGGATGAACACTGAAGCTTTCTTT. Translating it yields CASSFSQGMNTEAFF.

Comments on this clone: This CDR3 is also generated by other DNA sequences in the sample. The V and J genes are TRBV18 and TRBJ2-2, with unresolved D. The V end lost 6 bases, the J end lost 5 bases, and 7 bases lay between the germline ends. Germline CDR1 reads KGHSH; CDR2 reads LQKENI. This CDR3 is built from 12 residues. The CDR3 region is CASSPLTGELFF. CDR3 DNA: TGTGCCAGCTCTCCTCTTACCGGGGAGCTGTTTTTT.

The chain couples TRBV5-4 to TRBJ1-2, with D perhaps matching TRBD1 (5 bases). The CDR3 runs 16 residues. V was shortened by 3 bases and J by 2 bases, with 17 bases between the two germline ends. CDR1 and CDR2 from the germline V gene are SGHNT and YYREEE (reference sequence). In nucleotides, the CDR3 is TGTGCCAGCAGCTCCGGAGTAGCAGGGTCAAACTATGGCTACACCTTC. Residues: CASSSGVAGSNYGYTF.

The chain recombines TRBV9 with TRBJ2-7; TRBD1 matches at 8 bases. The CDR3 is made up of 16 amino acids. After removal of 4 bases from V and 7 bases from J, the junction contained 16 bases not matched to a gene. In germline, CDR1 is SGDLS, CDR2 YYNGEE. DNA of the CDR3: TGTGCCAGCAGCCAAGGAGGAGGGACAGGACTACTGGAGCAGTACTTC. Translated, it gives CASSQGGGTGLLEQYF.

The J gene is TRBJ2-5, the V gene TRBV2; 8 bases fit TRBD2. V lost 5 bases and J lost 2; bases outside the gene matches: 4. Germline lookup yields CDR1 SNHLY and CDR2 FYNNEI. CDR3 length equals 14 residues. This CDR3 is CASSRGGPQETQYF. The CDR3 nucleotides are TGTGCCAGCAGTCGGGGGGGCCCTCAAGAGACCCAGTACTTC.

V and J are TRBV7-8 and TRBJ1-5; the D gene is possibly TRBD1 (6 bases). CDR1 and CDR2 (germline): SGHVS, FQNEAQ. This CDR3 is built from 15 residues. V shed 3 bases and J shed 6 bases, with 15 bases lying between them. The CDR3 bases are TGTGCCAGCAGCTTGAGGGGGGGAATTTTTCAGCCCCAGCATTTT. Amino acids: CASSLRGGIFQPQHF.

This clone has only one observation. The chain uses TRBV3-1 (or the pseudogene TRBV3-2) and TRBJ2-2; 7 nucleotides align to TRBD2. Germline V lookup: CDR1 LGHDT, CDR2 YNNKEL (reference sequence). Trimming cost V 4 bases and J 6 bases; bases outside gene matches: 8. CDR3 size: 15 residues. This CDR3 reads CASSPELAVAGELFF. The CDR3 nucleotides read TGTGCCAGCAGCCCTGAGCTAGCGGTCGCCGGGGAGCTGTTTTTT.